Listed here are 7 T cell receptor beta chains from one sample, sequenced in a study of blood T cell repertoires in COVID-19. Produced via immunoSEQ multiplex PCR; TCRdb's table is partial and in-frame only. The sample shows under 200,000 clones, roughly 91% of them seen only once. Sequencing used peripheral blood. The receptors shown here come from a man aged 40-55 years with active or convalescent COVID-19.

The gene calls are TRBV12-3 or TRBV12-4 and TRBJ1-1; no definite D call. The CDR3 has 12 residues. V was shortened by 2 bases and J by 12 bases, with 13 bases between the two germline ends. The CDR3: CASSLIRGATFF. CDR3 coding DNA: TGTGCCAGCAGTTTAATTCGGGGTGCAACTTTCTTT.

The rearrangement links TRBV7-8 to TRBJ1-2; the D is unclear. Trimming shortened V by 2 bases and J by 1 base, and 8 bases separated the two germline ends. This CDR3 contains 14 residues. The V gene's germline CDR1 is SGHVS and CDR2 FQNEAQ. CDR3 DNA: TGTGCCAGCAGCTTATTAACGAGTAACTATGGCTACACCTTC. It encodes CASSLLTSNYGYTF.

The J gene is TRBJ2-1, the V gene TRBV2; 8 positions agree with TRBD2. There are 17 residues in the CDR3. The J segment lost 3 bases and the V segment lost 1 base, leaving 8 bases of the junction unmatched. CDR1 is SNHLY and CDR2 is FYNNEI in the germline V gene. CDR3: CASSEGGRTSYYNEQFF. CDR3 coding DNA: TGTGCCAGCAGTGAAGGAGGACGGACTAGCTACTACAATGAGCAGTTCTTC. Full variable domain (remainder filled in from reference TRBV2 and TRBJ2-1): EPEVTQTPSHQVTQMGQEVILRCVPISNHLYFYWYRQILGQKVEFLVSFYNNEISEKSEIFDDQFSVERPDGSNFTLKIRSTKLEDSAMYFCASSEGGRTSYYNEQFFGPGTRLTVL.

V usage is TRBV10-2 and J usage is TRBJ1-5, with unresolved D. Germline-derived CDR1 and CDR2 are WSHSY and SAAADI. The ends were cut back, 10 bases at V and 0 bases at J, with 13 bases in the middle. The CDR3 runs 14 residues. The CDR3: CATTFGDSNQPQHF. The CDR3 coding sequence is TGCGCCACCACGTTCGGGGATAGCAATCAGCCCCAGCATTTT.

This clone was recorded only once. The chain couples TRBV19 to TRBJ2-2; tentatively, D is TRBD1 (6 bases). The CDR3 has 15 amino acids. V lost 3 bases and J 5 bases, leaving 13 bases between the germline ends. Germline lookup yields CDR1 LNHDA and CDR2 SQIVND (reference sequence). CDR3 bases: TGTGCCAGTAGTATGTCCGGGACACAAACCGGGGAGCTGTTTTTT. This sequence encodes CASSMSGTQTGELFF.

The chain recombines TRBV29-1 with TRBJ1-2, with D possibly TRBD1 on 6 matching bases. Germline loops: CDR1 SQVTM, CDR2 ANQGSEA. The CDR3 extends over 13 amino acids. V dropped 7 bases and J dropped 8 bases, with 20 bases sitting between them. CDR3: CSGRNYRDRGYTF. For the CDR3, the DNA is TGCAGCGGAAGAAACTACAGGGATAGGGGCTACACCTTC.

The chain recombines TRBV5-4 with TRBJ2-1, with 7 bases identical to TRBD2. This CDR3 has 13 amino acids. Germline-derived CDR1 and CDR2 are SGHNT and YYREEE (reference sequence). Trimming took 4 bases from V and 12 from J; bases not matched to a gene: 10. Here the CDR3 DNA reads TGTGCCAGCAGCCCTCGGGGGAGCGGGGTGCAGTTCTTC. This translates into CASSPRGSGVQFF.